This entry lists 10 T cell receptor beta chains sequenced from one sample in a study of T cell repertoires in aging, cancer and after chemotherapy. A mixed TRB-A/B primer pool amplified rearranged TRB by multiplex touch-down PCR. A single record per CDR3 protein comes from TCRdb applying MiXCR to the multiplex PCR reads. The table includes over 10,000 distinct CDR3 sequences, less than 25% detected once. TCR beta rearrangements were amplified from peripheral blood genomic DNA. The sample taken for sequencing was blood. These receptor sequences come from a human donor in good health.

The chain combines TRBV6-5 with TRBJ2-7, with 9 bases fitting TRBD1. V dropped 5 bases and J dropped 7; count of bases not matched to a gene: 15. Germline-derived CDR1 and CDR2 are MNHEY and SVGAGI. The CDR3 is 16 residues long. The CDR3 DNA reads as TGTGCCAGCAGTCGACTCCGGACAGGGGAAACTGGGGAGCAGTACTTC. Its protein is CASSRLRTGETGEQYF.

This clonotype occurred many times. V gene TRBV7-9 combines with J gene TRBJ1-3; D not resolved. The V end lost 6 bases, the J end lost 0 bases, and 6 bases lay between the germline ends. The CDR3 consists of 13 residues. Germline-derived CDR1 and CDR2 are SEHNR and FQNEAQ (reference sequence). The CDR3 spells CASRDDSGNTIYF. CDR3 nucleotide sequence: TGTGCCAGCAGAGATGACTCTGGAAACACCATATATTTT. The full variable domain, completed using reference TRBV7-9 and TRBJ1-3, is DTGVSQNPRHKITKRGQNVTFRCDPISEHNRLYWYRQTLGQGPEFLTYFQNEAQLEKSRLLSDRFSAERPKGSFSTLEIQRTEQGDSAMYLCASRDDSGNTIYFGEGSWLTVV.

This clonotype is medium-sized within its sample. This chain's CDR3 is CASSLGLERFF. CDR3 in DNA: TGTGCCAGCAGTTTAGGCTTAGAGAGGTTCTTC. This chain links TRBV27 with TRBJ2-1; D is uncertain. Trimming stripped 2 bases from V and 15 bases from J, with 11 bases between. CDR1 is MNHEY, CDR2 SMNVEV, per germline (reference sequence). This CDR3 is 11 amino acids long.

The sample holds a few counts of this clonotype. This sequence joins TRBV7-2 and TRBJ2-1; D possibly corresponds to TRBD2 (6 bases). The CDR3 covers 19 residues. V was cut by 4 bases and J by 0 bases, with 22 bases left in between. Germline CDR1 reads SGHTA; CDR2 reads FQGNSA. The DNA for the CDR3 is TGTGCCAGCAGCTCACCAGAGGAGCGGGTGTATAGCTCCTACAATGAGCAGTTCTTC. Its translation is CASSSPEERVYSSYNEQFF.

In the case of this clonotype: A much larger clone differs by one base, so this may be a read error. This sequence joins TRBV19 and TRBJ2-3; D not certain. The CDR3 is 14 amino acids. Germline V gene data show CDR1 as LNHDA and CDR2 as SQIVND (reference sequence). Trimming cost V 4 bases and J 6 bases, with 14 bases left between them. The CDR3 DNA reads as TGTGCCAGTAGTACCGACATGGGCAGTGATACGCAGTATTTT. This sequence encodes CASSTDMGSDTQYF.

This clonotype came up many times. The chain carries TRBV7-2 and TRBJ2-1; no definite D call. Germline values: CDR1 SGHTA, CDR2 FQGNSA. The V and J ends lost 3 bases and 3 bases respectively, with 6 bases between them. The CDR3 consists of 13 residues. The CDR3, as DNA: TGTGCCAGCAGCTTGACCAGCTACAATGAGCAGTTCTTC. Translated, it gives CASSLTSYNEQFF.

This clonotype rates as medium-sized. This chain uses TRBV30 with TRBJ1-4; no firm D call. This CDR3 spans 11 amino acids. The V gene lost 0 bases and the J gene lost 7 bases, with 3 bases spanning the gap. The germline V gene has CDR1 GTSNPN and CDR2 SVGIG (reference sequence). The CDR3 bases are TGTGCCTGGAGTGTACGTGAAAAACTGTTTTTT. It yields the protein CAWSVREKLFF.

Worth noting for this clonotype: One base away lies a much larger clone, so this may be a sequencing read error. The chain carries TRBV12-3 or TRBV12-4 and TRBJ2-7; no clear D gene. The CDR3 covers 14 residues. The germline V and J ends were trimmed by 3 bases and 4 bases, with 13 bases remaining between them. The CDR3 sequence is CASSFLHPNYEQYF. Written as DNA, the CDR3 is TGTGCCAGCAGTTTCCTCCACCCCAATTACGAGCAGTACTTC.

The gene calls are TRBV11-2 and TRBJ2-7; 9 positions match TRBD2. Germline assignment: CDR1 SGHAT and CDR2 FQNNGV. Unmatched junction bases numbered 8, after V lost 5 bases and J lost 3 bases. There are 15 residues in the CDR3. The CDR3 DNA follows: TGTGCCAGCAGCCCCCTGGGCGGGGGGGGCTACGAGCAGTACTTC. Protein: CASSPLGGGGYEQYF.

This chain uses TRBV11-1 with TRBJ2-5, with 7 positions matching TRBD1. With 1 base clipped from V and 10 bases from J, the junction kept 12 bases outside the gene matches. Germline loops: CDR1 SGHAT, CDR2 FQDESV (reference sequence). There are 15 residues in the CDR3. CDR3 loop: CASSLVWDSRADQYF. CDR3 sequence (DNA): TGTGCCAGCAGCTTAGTATGGGACAGCCGCGCCGACCAGTACTTC. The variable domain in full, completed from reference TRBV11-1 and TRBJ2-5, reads EAEVAQSPRYKITEKSQAVAFWCDPISGHATLYWYRQILGQGPELLVQFQDESVVDDSQLPKDRFSAERLKGVDSTLKIQPAELGDSAMYLCASSLVWDSRADQYFGPGTRLLVL.